This T cell receptor (beta chain) stems from a study of control samples from healthy donors and cancer patients. Libraries were prepared by immunoSEQ multiplex PCR; TCRdb keeps only in-frame clonotypes and omits some of them. The table has approximately 49,000 clones, around 85% seen once. The V and J ends lost 5 bases and 0 bases respectively, with 10 bases between them. The V gene's germline CDR1 is SGHNT and CDR2 YYREEE (reference sequence). The CDR3 length is 14 residues. The V gene is TRBV5-4, the J gene TRBJ2-3, with D possibly TRBD2 on 6 matching bases. This sequence originates from a woman aged 50 to 65 with lung cancer. Input material: PBMCs. CDR3 protein: CASSPRGSTDTQYF. CDR3 in DNA: TGTGCCAGCAGTCCTCGGGGGAGCACAGATACGCAGTATTTT.